These 10 T cell receptor beta chains came from one sample sequenced in a study of blood T cell repertoires in COVID-19. Profiling relied on immunoSEQ multiplex PCR, and the TCRdb table lists in-frame clones only, not all of them. The sample lists some 49,000 clones, approximately 85% seen once, with less than 3% in the top ten. Sequenced material: peripheral blood. These receptors all stem from a woman aged 60-75 years with acute or convalescent COVID-19.

The DNA of the CDR3 is TGCAGCGTCCGCCAAATGGGAGACACTGAAGCTTTCTTT. Encoded protein: CSVRQMGDTEAFF. The rearrangement links TRBV29-1 to TRBJ1-1; no clear D. Trimming cost V 6 bases and J 3 bases, with 14 bases left between them. The CDR3 length is 13 residues. Per the germline V gene, CDR1 is SQVTM and CDR2 is ANQGSEA.

The chain employs TRBV7-2 and TRBJ2-7; D is unclear. CDR3 size: 14 residues. Germline assignment: CDR1 SGHTA and CDR2 FQGNSA. V gave up 2 bases and J gave up 4 bases, with 12 bases separating them. The CDR3 reads CASSLYRANYEQYF. DNA of the CDR3: TGTGCCAGCAGCTTATATCGAGCAAATTACGAGCAGTACTTC.

The chain carries TRBV10-2 and TRBJ1-1; the D gene is possibly TRBD1 (6 bases). The CDR3 has 14 residues. Germline CDR1 WSHSY, CDR2 SAAADI. V lost 6 bases to trimming and J lost 2 bases, with 13 bases between them. In DNA form, the CDR3 reads TGCGCCAGCAGAGGAGGACAGATCAACACTGAAGCTTTCTTT. It encodes CASRGGQINTEAFF.

The sample holds one count of this clone. J is TRBJ2-7 and V is TRBV7-2; 9 positions match TRBD1. Looked up from germline, CDR1 is SGHTA and CDR2 is FQGNSA. This CDR3 is 17 amino acids long. The ends lost 1 base at V and 2 bases at J; junction bases unmatched: 9. CDR3 protein: CASSLGDRDRDAYEQYF. DNA for the CDR3: TGTGCCAGCAGCTTAGGCGACCGGGACAGGGATGCCTACGAGCAGTACTTC.

The CDR3 nucleotides read TGCGCCAGCAGTGAGGACAGGGGCAGCTCCTACGAGCAGTACTTC. This encodes CASSEDRGSSYEQYF. This sequence joins TRBV10-2 and TRBJ2-7, with TRBD1 matching over 8 bases. Germline-derived CDR1 and CDR2 are WSHSY and SAAADI. The CDR3 covers 15 residues. Trimming cost V 2 bases and J 0 bases; bases outside gene matches: 3.

The chain employs TRBV18 and TRBJ2-1; D ambiguous. The CDR3 consists of 13 residues. Trimming shortened V by 3 bases and J by 7 bases, and 10 bases separated the two germline ends. Germline V gene data show CDR1 as KGHSH and CDR2 as LQKENI. The CDR3 nucleotides read TGTGCCAGCTCACCTTTGAGGATGAATGAGCAGTTCTTC. Its protein is CASSPLRMNEQFF.

The chain couples TRBV5-5 to TRBJ1-1; possibly TRBD1 for D (6 bases). This CDR3 is 13 amino acids long. Looked up from germline, CDR1 is SGHKS and CDR2 is YYEKEE (reference sequence). V was shortened by 1 base and J by 10 bases, with 14 bases between the two germline ends. Here the CDR3 reads CASSLRDTSGAFF. The CDR3 nucleotides read TGTGCCAGCAGCTTGCGGGACACCTCGGGAGCTTTCTTT.

The chain carries TRBV29-1 and TRBJ1-1; 7 nucleotides align to TRBD1. This CDR3 is 13 amino acids long. CDR1 and CDR2 from the germline V gene are SQVTM and ANQGSEA. The V and J ends lost 8 bases and 2 bases, in that order; junction bases with no gene match: 8. The CDR3 region is CSTARDRNTEAFF. The DNA of the CDR3 is TGCAGCACTGCTAGGGACAGAAACACTGAAGCTTTCTTT.

V is TRBV27 and J is TRBJ2-3; tentatively, D is TRBD1 (5 bases). Germline V lookup: CDR1 MNHEY, CDR2 SMNVEV (reference sequence). V lost 1 base and J lost 4, with 12 bases in between. This CDR3 has 15 residues. CDR3 coding DNA: TGTGCCAGCAGTTTATATCCTGGGGCAGCAGATACGCAGTATTTT. Encoded protein: CASSLYPGAADTQYF.

The chain has TRBV25-1 and TRBJ1-2; 9 bases are a match to TRBD1. In germline, CDR1 is MGHDK, CDR2 SYGVNS. The CDR3 extends over 15 amino acids. Trimming at V came to 4 bases and at J to 6 bases, leaving 9 bases not matched to a gene. The CDR3 sequence is CASSAVDRGGNGYTF. In DNA, the CDR3 is TGTGCCAGCAGTGCAGTCGACAGGGGGGGGAATGGCTACACCTTC.